This note documents a single T cell receptor (beta chain) sequence. The antigen is undetermined. Sequenced by immunoSEQ multiplex PCR; TCRdb stores in-frame clones only, minus some. The table lists about 120,000 clones, around nine tenths of them singletons. This sample is drawn from a study of T cell responses to AZD1222 COVID-19 vaccine. Findings and caveats of the study: Of the AZD1222 recipients, only five to seven were seropositive at baseline.

CDR3 length equals 14 residues. The V and J ends lost 3 bases and 7 bases, in that order; junction bases with no gene match: 6. Germline values: CDR1 SGHRS, CDR2 YFSETQ. Sample: peripheral blood, taken on day 0 of AZD1222 vaccination. The chain combines TRBV5-1 with TRBJ2-1; 8 bases are shared with TRBD2. The sequence was collected from an adult in good health. This CDR3 reads CASSSREGLNEQFF. The CDR3 DNA is TGCGCCAGCAGCTCTCGGGAGGGCCTGAATGAGCAGTTCTTC.